The sequence of this T cell receptor (beta chain) was determined in a study of blood T cell repertoires in COVID-19. Study-level information: From the United States, Italy and Spain came samples of acute and convalescent COVID-19.

CDR3 length equals 11 residues. The V end was cut by 11 bases, the J end by 4 bases, with 11 bases between. CDR1 and CDR2 (germline): LNHDA, SQIVND (reference sequence). Sequencing used immunoSEQ multiplex PCR; TCRdb keeps in-frame clones, though not all of them. The sample includes some 160,000 clones, around 80% of them seen just once. This clone has a handful of counts. This sequence was found in a woman between 45 and 65 years old who had recovered from COVID-19. The rearrangement joins TRBV19 to TRBJ1-2; D is uncertain. The source material was PBMCs or T cells enriched from blood (not recorded which). CDR3 nucleotides: TGTGCCTCCCGGGGAGCCTATGGCTACACCTTC. It encodes CASRGAYGYTF.